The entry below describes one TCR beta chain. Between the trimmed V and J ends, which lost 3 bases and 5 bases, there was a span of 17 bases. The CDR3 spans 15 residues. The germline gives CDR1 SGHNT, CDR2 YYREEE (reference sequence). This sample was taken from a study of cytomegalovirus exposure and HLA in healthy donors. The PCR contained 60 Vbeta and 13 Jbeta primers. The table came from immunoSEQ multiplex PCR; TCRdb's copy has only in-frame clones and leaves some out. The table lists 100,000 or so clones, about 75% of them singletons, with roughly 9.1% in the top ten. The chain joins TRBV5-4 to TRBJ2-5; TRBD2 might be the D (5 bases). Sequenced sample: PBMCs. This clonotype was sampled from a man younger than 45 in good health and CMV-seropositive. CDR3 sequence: CASSSTSTRSETQYF. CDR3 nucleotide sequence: TGTGCCAGCAGCTCCACCTCCACTAGGTCTGAGACCCAGTACTTC.